One sample yielded the 26 T cell receptor beta chains listed below, sequenced in a study of CD8 T cells in ankylosing spondylitis. Study findings and constraints: Characteristic, it appeared, of ankylosing spondylitis blood was a TCR beta motif of several highly homologous variants.

TCRdb redid the calling of the 5' RACE reads with MiXCR, one entry per CDR3 protein. The profile covers 650,000 to 800,000 distinct CDR3 sequences, with around 17% appearing a single time and about 20% taken by the ten largest. No cognate antigen is known for these TCRs. The sample consisted of blood, either unsorted or a sorted T cell fraction (not recorded which). These receptors were obtained from a male donor with ankylosing spondylitis.

This clonotype was detected only a few times. CDR3 sequence (DNA): TGCGCCAGCAGCCAGGACAGGGAGAGTACAGATACGCAGTATTTT. It translates to CASSQDRESTDTQYF. V is TRBV4-3 and J is TRBJ2-3, with 8 bases fitting TRBD1. J gave up 3 bases and V 3 bases, and 5 bases lay outside the gene matches. Germline V lookup: CDR1 LGHNA, CDR2 YSLEER. The CDR3 totals 15 residues.

The chain links TRBV28 to TRBJ1-1, with 7 bases identical to TRBD1. CDR1 and CDR2 (germline): MDHEN, SYDVKM. V lost 3 bases to trimming and J lost 5 bases; unmatched junction nucleotides: 3. This CDR3 contains 13 residues. CDR3 in DNA: TGTGCCAGCAGTTTCCCCAGGGGGACTGAAGCTTTCTTT. It codes for CASSFPRGTEAFF.

This clonotype was observed a single time. The CDR3 nucleotides are TGCAGTGCATTTACAGGCGCTGAGCAGTTCTTC. It specifies CSAFTGAEQFF. This sequence joins TRBV20-1 and TRBJ2-1, with a tentative D call TRBD1 (5 bases). The CDR3 is 11 residues long. Between the trimmed V and J ends, which lost 6 bases and 9 bases, there was a span of 12 bases. Germline V gene lookup returns CDR1 DFQATT and CDR2 SNEGSKA (reference sequence).

The J gene is TRBJ1-5, the V gene TRBV2; 8 bases line up with TRBD1. The CDR3 has 16 amino acids. The junction had 13 bases not matched to a gene; V was cut back by 4 bases and J by 8 bases. Germline V lookup: CDR1 SNHLY, CDR2 FYNNEI. The CDR3 DNA reads as TGTGCCAGCAGTGGAGGGGTGACAGGGGTTATGGAGCCCCAGCATTTT. It codes for CASSGGVTGVMEPQHF.

The table lists this clonotype with a few counts. V and J are TRBV20-1 and TRBJ2-3; 10 bases match TRBD2. The germline CDR1 and CDR2 sequences are DFQATT and SNEGSKA (reference sequence). The CDR3 loop spans 16 amino acids. V lost 2 bases and J lost 2; bases outside the gene matches: 7. The chain's CDR3 is CSARPSSGGHTDTQYF. CDR3 coding DNA: TGCAGTGCTAGACCTTCTAGCGGGGGACACACAGATACGCAGTATTTT.

This clonotype occurred a few times. The chain is built from TRBV7-9 and TRBJ1-5; D possibly corresponds to TRBD1 (5 bases). CDR1 and CDR2 (germline): SEHNR, FQNEAQ (reference sequence). This CDR3 has 15 residues. V was shortened by 1 base and J by 7 bases, with 14 bases between the two germline ends. The CDR3 bases are TGTGCCAGCAGCTTAGACGGGGGACCCGGACAGCCCCAGCATTTT. Its protein product is CASSLDGGPGQPQHF.

The rearrangement joins TRBV12-3 or TRBV12-4 to TRBJ2-2, with D perhaps given as TRBD1 or TRBD2 (5 bases each). The CDR3 contains 14 residues. Trimming took off 3 bases at V and 4 bases at J, with 9 bases between the two ends. CDR3 coding DNA: TGTGCCAGCAGTTTTGGGGGATTCACCGGGGAGCTGTTTTTT. As protein: CASSFGGFTGELFF.

The chain recombines TRBV4-3 with TRBJ2-7; D is undetermined. Germline CDR1 and CDR2: LGHNA and YSLEER. The V end was cut by 1 base, the J end by 3 bases, with 10 bases between. The CDR3 extends over 14 amino acids. This chain's CDR3 is CASSQVVTNYEQYF. CDR3 coding DNA: TGCGCCAGCAGCCAAGTAGTCACCAACTACGAGCAGTACTTC.

This clonotype was counted between two and nine times. V gene TRBV7-2 combines with J gene TRBJ1-2; the D gene is possibly TRBD1 (6 bases). Trimming pared 2 bases from V and 4 bases from J, leaving 20 bases between. This CDR3 region has 17 residues. Germline V gene data show CDR1 as SGHTA and CDR2 as FQGNSA. CDR3 sequence reads: CASSLSPGTLGIYGYTF. Here the CDR3 DNA reads TGTGCCAGCAGCTTAAGCCCCGGGACATTAGGGATCTATGGCTACACCTTC.

This clonotype was counted once. The rearrangement joins TRBV7-2 to TRBJ2-7, with a weak D call TRBD2 (5 bases). The germline V gene has CDR1 SGHTA and CDR2 FQGNSA. The V end was cut by 5 bases, the J end by 0 bases, with 14 bases between. There are 15 residues in the CDR3. CDR3 in amino acids: CASSPYAGNSYEQYF. For the CDR3, the DNA is TGTGCCAGCAGCCCCTACGCCGGGAACTCCTACGAGCAGTACTTC.

In this sample, this clonotype turned up a few times. The chain links TRBV5-1 to TRBJ1-1; 7 bases match TRBD1. This CDR3 contains 15 residues. Per germline, CDR1 SGHRS and CDR2 YFSETQ. After removal of 1 base from V and 1 base from J, the junction contained 4 bases not matched to a gene. The CDR3 spells CASSLSTGRNTEAFF. The CDR3 DNA is TGCGCCAGCAGCTTGTCGACAGGGCGGAACACTGAAGCTTTCTTT.

This clonotype was observed at least ten times. The chain employs TRBV12-3 or TRBV12-4 and TRBJ1-5, with TRBD1 as a possible D gene (6 bases). With 5 bases removed from V and 1 base from J, the gap between germline ends came to 15 bases. The CDR3 length is 16 residues. The CDR3 sequence: CASSPTGARSNQPQHF. The CDR3, as DNA: TGTGCCAGCAGTCCGACGGGGGCCAGGAGCAATCAGCCCCAGCATTTT.

This clonotype was observed at least ten times. This rearrangement joins TRBV3-1 to TRBJ1-1; D is unclear. The CDR3 is 15 residues long. The V and J ends lost 4 bases and 4 bases respectively, with 16 bases between them. Germline lookup yields CDR1 LGHDT and CDR2 YNNKEL (reference sequence). CDR3 region: CASSPSGVWGTEAFF. The DNA of the CDR3 is TGTGCCAGCAGCCCCTCCGGGGTATGGGGCACTGAAGCTTTCTTT.

The table lists this clonotype with a few counts. The CDR3 DNA is TGTGCCACCAGTGACCCACACAGGTCGGATAAGCTGTTTTTT. It codes for CATSDPHRSDKLFF. This sequence joins TRBV24-1 and TRBJ2-2; the D gene is possibly TRBD1 (5 bases). The CDR3 totals 14 residues. Trimming pared 4 bases from V and 12 bases from J, leaving 17 bases between. Germline loops: CDR1 KGHDR, CDR2 SFDVKD.

The chain employs TRBV29-1 and TRBJ2-3; 13 positions match TRBD2. Germline assignment: CDR1 SQVTM and CDR2 ANQGSEA. CDR3 length equals 17 residues. The V gene end was trimmed by 2 bases and the J gene end by 1 base; junction bases not matched to a gene: 6. The CDR3: CSVESRLAGGRTDTQYF. Written as DNA, the CDR3 is TGCAGCGTTGAATCCAGACTAGCGGGGGGTCGCACAGATACGCAGTATTTT.

V and J are TRBV29-1 and TRBJ2-4, with 8 bases aligning to TRBD1. The CDR3 spans 16 residues. J lost 0 bases, V lost 6 bases, and 10 bases had no gene match. Germline V gene sequence: CDR1 SQVTM, CDR2 ANQGSEA. The CDR3 is CSVPGTGSVAKNIQYF. CDR3 sequence (DNA): TGCAGCGTCCCCGGGACAGGTTCGGTAGCCAAAAACATTCAGTACTTC.

This chain links TRBV7-3 with TRBJ2-2; tentatively, D is TRBD2 (6 bases). Trimming took off 5 bases at V and 1 base at J, with 17 bases between the two ends. The germline V gene encodes CDR1 SGHTA and CDR2 FQGTGA. This CDR3 region has 17 residues. CDR3 region: CASSPYGGGVNTGELFF. Here the CDR3 DNA reads TGTGCCAGCAGCCCCTATGGGGGAGGAGTGAACACCGGGGAGCTGTTTTTT.

V is TRBV24-1 and J is TRBJ2-1; 13 bases align to TRBD2. V was clipped by 4 bases and J by 6 bases; unmatched bases: 5. CDR1 KGHDR and CDR2 SFDVKD come from the germline V gene. There are 16 residues in the CDR3. The CDR3 sequence: CATSDPLAGGGNEQFF. CDR3 DNA: TGTGCCACCAGTGACCCACTAGCGGGAGGGGGCAATGAGCAGTTCTTC.

This clonotype was found many times. V is TRBV20-1 and J is TRBJ2-1; TRBD1 matches at 10 bases. There are 14 residues in the CDR3. Per the germline V gene, CDR1 is DFQATT and CDR2 is SNEGSKA (reference sequence). Trimming took 6 bases from V and 4 from J; bases not matched to a gene: 6. The DNA of the CDR3 is TGCAGTGCCGAGACAGGGGGCGGGTACAATGAGCAGTTCTTC. Translation: CSAETGGGYNEQFF.

This clonotype was detected a few times. The chain couples TRBV5-1 to TRBJ2-1; TRBD2 aligns across 13 bases. The CDR3 contains 15 residues. Per germline, CDR1 SGHRS and CDR2 YFSETQ. V lost 6 bases and J lost 6; bases outside the gene matches: 6. The CDR3 DNA is TGCGCCAGCACCTCGGGACTAGCGGGAACCAATGAGCAGTTCTTC. Translated: CASTSGLAGTNEQFF.

The DNA for the CDR3 is TGTGCCAGCAGCCCCCAGGACTGGGTAACTGAAGCTTTCTTT. Translated, it gives CASSPQDWVTEAFF. The rearrangement uses TRBV12-3 or TRBV12-4 and TRBJ1-1, with D unclear. The germline V and J ends were trimmed by 6 bases and 5 bases, with 16 bases remaining between them. This CDR3 has 14 amino acids.

The chain recombines TRBV12-3 or TRBV12-4 with TRBJ2-7, with D possibly called TRBD1 or TRBD2 (6 bases each). This CDR3 has 14 amino acids. Trimming pared 8 bases from V and 5 bases from J, leaving 19 bases between. CDR3 in amino acids: CASATRGAKDEQYF. In DNA, the CDR3 is TGTGCCAGCGCCACGAGGGGGGCCAAGGACGAGCAGTACTTC.

Many counts were recorded for this clonotype. V usage is TRBV7-2 and J usage is TRBJ1-2; D may be TRBD1 (6 bases). The V and J ends lost 5 bases and 2 bases respectively, with 12 bases between them. CDR1 is SGHTA, CDR2 FQGNSA, per germline. The CDR3 runs to 14 residues. CDR3 sequence reads: CASSISQGNYGYTF. In DNA, the CDR3 is TGTGCCAGCAGCATAAGTCAGGGGAACTATGGCTACACCTTC.

The chain combines TRBV12-3 or TRBV12-4 with TRBJ2-5, with TRBD1 matching 8 bases. J was trimmed by 0 bases and V by 6 bases; bases with no gene match: 6. There are 15 residues in the CDR3. The CDR3 sequence is CASSPPDRDQETQYF. In DNA, the CDR3 is TGTGCCAGCAGCCCGCCGGACAGGGACCAAGAGACCCAGTACTTC.

The chain carries TRBV6-1 and TRBJ2-1; tentative D call: TRBD2 (6 bases). The germline V gene encodes CDR1 MNHNS and CDR2 SASEGT. The V end lost 7 bases, the J end lost 3 bases, and 13 bases lay between the germline ends. This CDR3 is built from 14 residues. In nucleotides, the CDR3 is TGTGCCAGCAAGGGGAGGCGGCTCTACAATGAGCAGTTCTTC. This codes for CASKGRRLYNEQFF.

V usage is TRBV29-1 and J usage is TRBJ2-1, with unresolved D. The V end lost 3 bases, the J end lost 0 bases, and 12 bases lay between the germline ends. The CDR3 extends over 15 amino acids. Germline V gene lookup returns CDR1 SQVTM and CDR2 ANQGSEA. The CDR3 protein is CSVDEVSSSYNEQFF. The CDR3 nucleotides read TGCAGCGTTGACGAGGTATCGAGCTCCTACAATGAGCAGTTCTTC.